The rows below give T cell receptor beta chains drawn from one sample of a study of shared clonotypes between healthy human individuals. Clones were read by immunoSEQ multiplex PCR, and TCRdb kept only the in-frame ones, dropping some. Altogether about 980,000 clones are present, over 60% being singletons, with the ten largest covering 1.5%. Input material: memory CD4+ T cells sorted from blood. The receptor source for this set is a man aged 18 to 29 in good health. Both conserved end residues are part of each CDR3. The D gene is left open where the match is weak. Clone size is not always given. Where it is, it says once, few, many or a class for expanded clones.

d_call: NA; j_call: TRBJ1-2; clone_size: NA; v_call: TRBV18; cdr3_nt: TGTGCCAGCTCACCAGACAGTTTCGTCTATGGCTACACCTTC; cdr3_aa: CASSPDSFVYGYTF
d_call: TRBD1; j_call: TRBJ2-1; clone_size: NA; v_call: TRBV9; cdr3_nt: TGTGCCAGCAGCACCCTGGGACAGGGTTCCTACAATGAGCAGTTCTTC; cdr3_aa: CASSTLGQGSYNEQFF
d_call: TRBD2; j_call: TRBJ2-1; clone_size: NA; v_call: TRBV7-2; cdr3_nt: TGTGCCAGCAGCTTAGCATATGCGGGAGGGAACAATGAGCAGTTCTTC; cdr3_aa: CASSLAYAGGNNEQFF
d_call: NA; j_call: TRBJ2-5; clone_size: NA; v_call: TRBV5-1; cdr3_nt: TGCGCCAGCAGCTTGGGTTCTGGGGTGGAGACCCAGTACTTC; cdr3_aa: CASSLGSGVETQYF
d_call: TRBD1; j_call: TRBJ1-5; clone_size: few; v_call: TRBV6-1; cdr3_nt: TGTGCCAGCAGCCCCGACAGGGGGCCAAATCAGCCCCAGCATTTT; cdr3_aa: CASSPDRGPNQPQHF
d_call: NA; j_call: TRBJ2-1; clone_size: NA; v_call: TRBV6-1; cdr3_nt: TGTGCCAGCAGTGAATCTTGGGGCAATGAGCAGTTCTTC; cdr3_aa: CASSESWGNEQFF
d_call: NA; j_call: TRBJ1-4; clone_size: few; v_call: TRBV6-1; cdr3_nt: TGTGCCAGCAGTGAAGTCCCTTGGGTTAATGAAAAACTGTTTTTT; cdr3_aa: CASSEVPWVNEKLFF
d_call: TRBD2; j_call: TRBJ2-2; clone_size: NA; v_call: TRBV4-1; cdr3_nt: TGCGCCAGCAGCCAAGAAATTGGGACTAGCGGGAGATCGTCCGGGGAGCTGTTTTTT; cdr3_aa: CASSQEIGTSGRSSGELFF
d_call: NA; j_call: TRBJ2-2; clone_size: NA; v_call: TRBV18; cdr3_nt: TGTGCCAGCTCACCACGGGTTGCTGGGATCGGGGAGCTGTTTTTT; cdr3_aa: CASSPRVAGIGELFF
d_call: NA; j_call: TRBJ1-2; clone_size: NA; v_call: TRBV6-1; cdr3_nt: TGTGCCAGCAGTGAAACAGGGATAAGGAATGGCTACACCTTC; cdr3_aa: CASSETGIRNGYTF
d_call: NA; j_call: TRBJ2-3; clone_size: NA; v_call: TRBV19; cdr3_nt: TGTGCCAGTAACTGGGGGCCCGGCACAGATACGCAGTATTTT; cdr3_aa: CASNWGPGTDTQYF
d_call: NA; j_call: TRBJ2-3; clone_size: NA; v_call: TRBV6-6; cdr3_nt: TGTGCCAGCAGTGGGGTAAAGTCCACAGATACGCAGTATTTT; cdr3_aa: CASSGVKSTDTQYF
d_call: NA; j_call: TRBJ1-2; clone_size: NA; v_call: TRBV6-1; cdr3_nt: TGTGCCAGCAGTGAAGATGTCTGGGGTAACTATGGCTACACCTTC; cdr3_aa: CASSEDVWGNYGYTF
d_call: TRBD1; j_call: TRBJ1-1; clone_size: NA; v_call: TRBV20-1; cdr3_nt: TGCAGTGCGCCGACAGGGGGGCGGGCTTTCTTT; cdr3_aa: CSAPTGGRAFF
d_call: TRBD2; j_call: TRBJ2-1; clone_size: NA; v_call: TRBV6-4; cdr3_nt: TGTGCCAGCAGTTCCGGGACTAGCGGGAAAGGTGAGCAGTTCTTC; cdr3_aa: CASSSGTSGKGEQFF
d_call: NA; j_call: TRBJ2-7; clone_size: NA; v_call: TRBV30; cdr3_nt: TGTGCCTGGAGCTTAATTGGCGGGGACCACGAGCAGTACTTC; cdr3_aa: CAWSLIGGDHEQYF
d_call: NA; j_call: TRBJ2-5; clone_size: NA; v_call: TRBV7-9; cdr3_nt: TGTGCCAGCAGCAACGGACGACGCAAAGAGACCCAGTACTTC; cdr3_aa: CASSNGRRKETQYF
d_call: TRBD1; j_call: TRBJ1-1; clone_size: NA; v_call: TRBV10-1; cdr3_nt: TGCGCCAGCAGTCGCTCCGGGACAGGGGATAGAACTGAAGCTTTCTTT; cdr3_aa: CASSRSGTGDRTEAFF
d_call: TRBD1; j_call: TRBJ1-4; clone_size: NA; v_call: TRBV7-2; cdr3_nt: TGTGCCAGCAGACCTCAGGGGGCCTATGAAAAACTGTTTTTT; cdr3_aa: CASRPQGAYEKLFF
d_call: TRBD1; j_call: TRBJ2-7; clone_size: once; v_call: TRBV7-2; cdr3_nt: TGTGCCAGCAGCCAAGGCACAGGGGGAGAGCAGTACTTC; cdr3_aa: CASSQGTGGEQYF
d_call: NA; j_call: TRBJ1-4; clone_size: NA; v_call: TRBV2; cdr3_nt: TGTGCCAGCAGAATTCTGGGGGGGTTTGCTAATGAAAAACTGTTTTTT; cdr3_aa: CASRILGGFANEKLFF
d_call: NA; j_call: TRBJ1-4; clone_size: NA; v_call: TRBV6-6; cdr3_nt: TGTGCCAGCTTGGGGGGGGATTTGGGGACTAATGAAAAACTGTTTTTT; cdr3_aa: CASLGGDLGTNEKLFF
d_call: NA; j_call: TRBJ2-3; clone_size: NA; v_call: TRBV29-1; cdr3_nt: TGCAGCGTTAGTCCTACTAGCACAGATACGCAGTATTTT; cdr3_aa: CSVSPTSTDTQYF
d_call: NA; j_call: TRBJ1-4; clone_size: NA; v_call: TRBV7-9; cdr3_nt: TGTGCCAGCAGCTTAGCGCTCGGGGGAAGAGAAAAACTGTTTTTT; cdr3_aa: CASSLALGGREKLFF
d_call: NA; j_call: TRBJ2-7; clone_size: NA; v_call: TRBV28; cdr3_nt: TGTGCCAGCAGTTTATCCCTTCTCCGGGGATCCTACGAGCAGTACTTC; cdr3_aa: CASSLSLLRGSYEQYF
d_call: TRBD1; j_call: TRBJ1-6; clone_size: NA; v_call: TRBV5-1; cdr3_nt: TGTGCCAGCAGCTTGGGACAGTATTCACCCCTCCACTTT; cdr3_aa: CASSLGQYSPLHF